This T cell receptor beta chain appears in the sequencing data of a study of blood T cell repertoires in COVID-19. Study background: COVID-19 samples from acute and convalescent phases originated in the United States, Italy and Spain.

The ends were cut back, 0 bases at V and 1 base at J, with 3 bases in the middle. This CDR3 contains 13 residues. CDR1 LGHNA and CDR2 YNFKEQ come from the germline V gene. Data came from immunoSEQ multiplex PCR; TCRdb stores just in-frame clones and leaves some out. The data hold some 220,000 clones, with less than 90% observed a single time. What was sequenced was peripheral blood. The V call is TRBV4-2, the J call TRBJ2-5; D remains unclear. The sequence derives from a woman at least 80 years old with active or convalescent COVID-19. CDR3 nucleotides: TGTGCCAGCAGCCAAGACTTCCAAGAGACCCAGTACTTC. The encoded protein is CASSQDFQETQYF.